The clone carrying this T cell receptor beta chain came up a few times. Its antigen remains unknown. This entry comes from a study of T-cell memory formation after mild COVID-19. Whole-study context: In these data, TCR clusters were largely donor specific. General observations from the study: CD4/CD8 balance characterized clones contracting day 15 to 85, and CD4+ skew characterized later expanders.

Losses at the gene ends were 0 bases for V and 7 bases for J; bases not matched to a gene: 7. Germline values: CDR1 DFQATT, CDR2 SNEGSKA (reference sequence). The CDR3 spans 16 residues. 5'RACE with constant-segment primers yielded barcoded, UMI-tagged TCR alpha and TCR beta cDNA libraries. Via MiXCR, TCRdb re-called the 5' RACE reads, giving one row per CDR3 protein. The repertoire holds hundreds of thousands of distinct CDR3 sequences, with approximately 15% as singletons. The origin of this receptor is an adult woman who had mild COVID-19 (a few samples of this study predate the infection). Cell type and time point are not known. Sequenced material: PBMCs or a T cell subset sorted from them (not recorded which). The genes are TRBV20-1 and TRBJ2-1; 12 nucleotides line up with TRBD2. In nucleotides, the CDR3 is TGCAGTGCTAGAGAGCCTAGCGGGAGGGCGGGTAATGAGCAGTTCTTC. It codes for CSAREPSGRAGNEQFF.